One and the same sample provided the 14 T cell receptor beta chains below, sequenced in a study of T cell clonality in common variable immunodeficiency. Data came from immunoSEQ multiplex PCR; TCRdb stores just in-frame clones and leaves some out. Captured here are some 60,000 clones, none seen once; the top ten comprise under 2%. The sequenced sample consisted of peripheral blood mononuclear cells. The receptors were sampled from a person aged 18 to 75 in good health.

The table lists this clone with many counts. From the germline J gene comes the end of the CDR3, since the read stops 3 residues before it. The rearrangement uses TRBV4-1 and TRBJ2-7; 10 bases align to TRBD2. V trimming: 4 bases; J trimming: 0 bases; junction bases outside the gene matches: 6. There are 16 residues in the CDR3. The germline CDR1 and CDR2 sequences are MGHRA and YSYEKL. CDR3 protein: CASSLRSGRSSYEQYF. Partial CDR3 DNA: TGCGCCAGCAGCCTTCGTAGCGGGAGGTCCTCCTACGAG.

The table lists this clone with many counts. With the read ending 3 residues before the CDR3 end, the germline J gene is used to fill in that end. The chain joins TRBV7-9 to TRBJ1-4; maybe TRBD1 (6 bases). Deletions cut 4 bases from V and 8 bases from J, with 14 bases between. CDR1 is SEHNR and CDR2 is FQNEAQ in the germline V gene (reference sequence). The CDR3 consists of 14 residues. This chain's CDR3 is CASSSTGPYEKLFF. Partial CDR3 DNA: TGTGCCAGCAGCTCGACAGGTCCATACGAAAAA.

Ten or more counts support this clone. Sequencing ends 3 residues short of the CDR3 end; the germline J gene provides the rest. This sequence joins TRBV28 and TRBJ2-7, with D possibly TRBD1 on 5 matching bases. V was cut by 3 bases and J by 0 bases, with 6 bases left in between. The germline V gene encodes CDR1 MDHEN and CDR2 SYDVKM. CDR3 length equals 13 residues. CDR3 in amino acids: CASSFRVSYEQYF. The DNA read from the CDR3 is TGTGCCAGCAGTTTCAGGGTCTCCTACGAG.

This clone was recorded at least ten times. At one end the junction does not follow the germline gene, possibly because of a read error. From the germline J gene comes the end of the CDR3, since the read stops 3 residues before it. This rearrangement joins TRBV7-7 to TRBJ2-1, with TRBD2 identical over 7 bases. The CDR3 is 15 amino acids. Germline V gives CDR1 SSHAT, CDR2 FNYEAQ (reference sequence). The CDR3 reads CASSLEAGPYNEQFF. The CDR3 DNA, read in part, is TGTGCTAGCAGCTTAGAAGCGGGACCCTACAATGAG.

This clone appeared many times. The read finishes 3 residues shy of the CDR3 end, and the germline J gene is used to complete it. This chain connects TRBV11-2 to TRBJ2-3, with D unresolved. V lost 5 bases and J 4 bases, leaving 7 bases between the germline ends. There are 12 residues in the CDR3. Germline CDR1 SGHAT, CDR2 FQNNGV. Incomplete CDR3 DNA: TGTGCCAGCAGCCTTCCGGCAGATACG. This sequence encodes CASSLPADT. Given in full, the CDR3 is CASSLPADTQYF.

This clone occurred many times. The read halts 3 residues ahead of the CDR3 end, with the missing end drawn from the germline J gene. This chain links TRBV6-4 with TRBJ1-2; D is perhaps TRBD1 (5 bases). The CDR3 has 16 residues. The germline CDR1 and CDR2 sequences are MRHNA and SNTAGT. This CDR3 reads CASSEEPGAGTKGYTF. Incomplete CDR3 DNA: TGTGCCAGCAGTGAGGAGCCTGGGGCGGGGACTAAAGGC.

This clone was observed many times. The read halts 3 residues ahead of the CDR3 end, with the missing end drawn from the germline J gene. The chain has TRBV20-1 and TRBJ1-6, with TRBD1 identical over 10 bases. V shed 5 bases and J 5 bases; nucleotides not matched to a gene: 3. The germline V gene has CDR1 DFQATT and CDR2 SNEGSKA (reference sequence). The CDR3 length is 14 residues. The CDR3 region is CSARQGANNSPLHF. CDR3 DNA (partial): TGCAGTGCTCGACAGGGGGCCAATAATTCACCC.

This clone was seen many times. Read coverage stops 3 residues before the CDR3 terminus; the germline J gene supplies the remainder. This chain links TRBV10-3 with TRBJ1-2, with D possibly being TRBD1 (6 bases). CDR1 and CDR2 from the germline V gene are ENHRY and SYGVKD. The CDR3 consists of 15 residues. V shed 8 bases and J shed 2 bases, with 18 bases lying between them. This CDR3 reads CAISPGQGGNYGYTF. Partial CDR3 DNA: TGTGCCATCTCCCCGGGACAAGGTGGAAACTATGGC.

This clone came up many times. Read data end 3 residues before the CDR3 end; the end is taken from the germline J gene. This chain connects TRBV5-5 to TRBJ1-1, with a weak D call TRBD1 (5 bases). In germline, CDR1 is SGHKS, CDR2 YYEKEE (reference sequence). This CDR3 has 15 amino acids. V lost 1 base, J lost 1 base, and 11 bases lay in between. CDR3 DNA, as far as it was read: TGTGCCAGCAGCTTGTTTCCGGGGGGGAACACTGAA. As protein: CASSLFPGGNTE. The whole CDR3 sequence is CASSLFPGGNTEAFF.

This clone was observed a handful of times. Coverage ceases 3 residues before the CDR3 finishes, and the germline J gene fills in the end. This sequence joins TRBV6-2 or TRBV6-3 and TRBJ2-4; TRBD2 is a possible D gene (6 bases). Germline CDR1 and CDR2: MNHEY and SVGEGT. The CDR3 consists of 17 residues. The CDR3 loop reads CASSYSTSRVPRETQYF. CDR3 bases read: TGTGCCAGCAGTTACTCGACTTCCAGGGTCCCACGGGAGACT.

The CDR3 region is CASSPLAGEGYEQYF. CDR3 DNA, as far as it was read: TGTGCCAGCAGCCCACTAGCGGGCGAGGGCTACGAG. The chain couples TRBV7-9 to TRBJ2-7, with 9 positions matching TRBD2. Read coverage stops 3 residues before the CDR3 terminus; the germline J gene supplies the remainder. V trimming: 5 bases; J trimming: 3 bases; junction bases outside the gene matches: 8. Germline V lookup: CDR1 SEHNR, CDR2 FQNEAQ (reference sequence). The CDR3 consists of 15 residues. The full variable domain, its missing parts supplied by reference TRBV7-9 and TRBJ2-7, is DTGVSQNPRHKITKRGQNVTFRCDPISEHNRLYWYRQTLGQGPEFLTYFQNEAQLEKSRLLSDRFSAERPKGSFSTLEIQRTEQGDSAMYLCASSPLAGEGYEQYFGPGTRLTVT.

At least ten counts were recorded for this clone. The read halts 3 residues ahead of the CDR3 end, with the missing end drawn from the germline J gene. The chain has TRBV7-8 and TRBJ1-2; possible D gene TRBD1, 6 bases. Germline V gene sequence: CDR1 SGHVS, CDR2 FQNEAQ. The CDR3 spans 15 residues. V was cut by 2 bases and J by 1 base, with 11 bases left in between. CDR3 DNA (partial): TGTGCCAGCAGCTTACTGTCAGGGGATAACTATGGC. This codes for CASSLLSGDNYG. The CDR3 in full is CASSLLSGDNYGYTF.

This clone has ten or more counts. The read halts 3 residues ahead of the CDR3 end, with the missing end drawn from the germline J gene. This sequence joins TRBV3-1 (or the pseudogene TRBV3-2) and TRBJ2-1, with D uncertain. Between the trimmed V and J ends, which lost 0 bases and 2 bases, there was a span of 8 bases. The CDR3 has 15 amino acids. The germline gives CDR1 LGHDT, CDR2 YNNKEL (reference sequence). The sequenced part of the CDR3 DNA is TGTGCCAGCAGCCAAGATTCACTTGCCTACAATGAG. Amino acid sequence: CASSQDSLAYNE. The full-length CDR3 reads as CASSQDSLAYNEQFF.

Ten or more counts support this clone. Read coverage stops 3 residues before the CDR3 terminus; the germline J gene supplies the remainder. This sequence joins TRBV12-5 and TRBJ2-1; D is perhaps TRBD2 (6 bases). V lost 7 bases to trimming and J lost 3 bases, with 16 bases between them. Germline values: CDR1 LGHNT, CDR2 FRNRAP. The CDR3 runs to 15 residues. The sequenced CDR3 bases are TGTGCTAGTGACAACGAGGAGCGGGTCTACAATGAG. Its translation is CASDNEERVYNE. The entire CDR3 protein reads CASDNEERVYNEQFF.